The rows below give T cell receptor beta chains drawn from one sample of a study of blood T cell repertoires in COVID-19. Using immunoSEQ multiplex PCR, the repertoire was profiled, and TCRdb retains in-frame clones only, with some absent. In the table there are a few hundred thousand clones, more than 75% of which are singletons. Sequencing was carried out using peripheral blood. The receptors were gathered from a human donor with acute or convalescent COVID-19. The donor label of this sample is uncertain. Each CDR3 is given with its conserved first and last residue. The D gene is left open where the match is weak. Some rows mark clone size as missing; the rest say once, few, many or name a class of expanded clone.

v_call	d_call	clone_size	j_call	cdr3_nt	cdr3_aa
TRBV5-4	NA	NA	TRBJ2-1	TGTGCCAGCAGCCGTATAAACAGGGTGGAGCAGTTCTTC	CASSRINRVEQFF
TRBV19	NA	few	TRBJ1-6	TGTGCCTCTAGGGGTAGGGCCAATTCACCCCTCCACTTT	CASRGRANSPLHF
TRBV18	TRBD2	NA	TRBJ2-1	TGTGCCAGCTCCTTTCTAGCGGGAGGACCGTACAATGAGCAGTTCTTC	CASSFLAGGPYNEQFF
TRBV15	TRBD1	few	TRBJ2-7	TGTGCCACCAGCGGACGGACAGACAGGGTCGACGAGCAGTACTTC	CATSGRTDRVDEQYF
TRBV19	NA	NA	TRBJ1-2	TGTGCCAGTAGTATGACGGGGGTAGGCAGGGTCATGGCGAACTATGGCTACACCTTC	CASSMTGVGRVMANYGYTF
TRBV30	NA	NA	TRBJ2-1	TGTGCCTGGAGGTTGGGAGGTCGCAATGAGCAGTTCTTC	CAWRLGGRNEQFF
TRBV28	NA	NA	TRBJ1-2	TGTGCCAGCAGTTCAACTTGGTGGGGCTACACCTTC	CASSSTWWGYTF
TRBV3-1/TRBV3-2	NA	few	TRBJ1-3	TGTGCCAGCAGCCAATCGAGAGGAAACACCATATATTTT	CASSQSRGNTIYF
TRBV19	TRBD1	NA	TRBJ1-1	TGTGCCAGTAGTATCACAGGGGCAAACACTGAAGCTTTCTTT	CASSITGANTEAFF
TRBV6-6	NA	NA	TRBJ1-5	TGTGCCAGCAGTTACTCAGGGAGGGCTCAGGAGCCCCAGCATTTT	CASSYSGRAQEPQHF
TRBV2	NA	NA	TRBJ2-7	TGTGCCAGCCGTACGGGATACGAGCAGTACTTC	CASRTGYEQYF
TRBV2	NA	NA	TRBJ1-2	TGTGCCAGCAGTGAAGCCAGACAGCTCGGCCATGGCTACACCTTC	CASSEARQLGHGYTF
TRBV7-9	NA	NA	TRBJ1-1	TGTGCCAGCAGCTTAGATTTAGTCACCTTAAAAGTTTTCTTT	CASSLDLVTLKVFF
TRBV28	NA	NA	TRBJ1-2	TGTGCCAGCAGTTTAATCGGCAGGGTATTGGGTGGCTACACCTTC	CASSLIGRVLGGYTF
TRBV19	NA	NA	TRBJ2-3	TGTGCCAGTAGTTCGGCAGGGGGCACAGATACGCAGTATTTT	CASSSAGGTDTQYF
TRBV6-5	NA	NA	TRBJ2-3	TGTGCCAGCAGTTGGAGAGCCACAGATACGCAGTATTTT	CASSWRATDTQYF
TRBV7-6	NA	NA	TRBJ1-1	TGTGCCAGCAGCTTAGACAGGAACACTGAAGCTTTCTTT	CASSLDRNTEAFF
TRBV20-1	NA	NA	TRBJ2-7	TGCAGTGCTAGTTTCCGGGAATCATCCTACGAGCAGTACTTC	CSASFRESSYEQYF
TRBV5-1	NA	NA	TRBJ1-6	TGCGCCAGCAGCTTGGACAGGAGGGTGAATTCACCCCTCCACTTT	CASSLDRRVNSPLHF
TRBV12-3/TRBV12-4	NA	NA	TRBJ1-1	TGTGCCAGCATGCGGGGGGGCAACACTGAAGCTTTCTTT	CASMRGGNTEAFF
TRBV28	TRBD1	NA	TRBJ1-2	TGTGCCAGCAGTTTAGGGACAGGGGGTATTTATGGCTACACCTTC	CASSLGTGGIYGYTF
TRBV2	TRBD1	NA	TRBJ1-1	TGTGCCAGCTCGTTAGACCGGGACAGGGGCAACACTGAAGCTTTCTTT	CASSLDRDRGNTEAFF
TRBV23-1	TRBD1	NA	TRBJ2-7	TGCGCCAGCACCCAGAGGGGACAGCGGACCTACGAGCAGTACTTC	CASTQRGQRTYEQYF
TRBV14	NA	NA	TRBJ2-7	TGTGCCAGCAGCCAAGACTCGCGAGGCCCCGAGCAGTACTTC	CASSQDSRGPEQYF
TRBV3-1/TRBV3-2	TRBD2	once	TRBJ2-3	TGTGCCAGCAGCCCAAACCTAGCGGGGGCTAGCACAGATACGCAGTATTTT	CASSPNLAGASTDTQYF
TRBV6-5	TRBD1	few	TRBJ1-6	TGTGCCAGCAGTCCCCAAGGACAGGGTGGATCACCCCTCCACTTT	CASSPQGQGGSPLHF
TRBV9	TRBD1	many	TRBJ1-1	TGTGCCAGCAGCGCAAATTACAAACAGGGGGCTGATACTGAAGCTTTCTTT	CASSANYKQGADTEAFF